The entry below gives a single TCR beta chain sequence along with its context. Its antigen is undetermined. Sequencing was performed with immunoSEQ multiplex PCR; in TCRdb, only in-frame clones are kept and a portion is missing. The sample carries roughly 400,000 clones, less than 95% recorded once. After removal of 4 bases from V and 4 bases from J, the junction contained 12 bases not matched to a gene. The CDR3 runs 17 residues. Germline-derived CDR1 and CDR2 are LGHNA and YNFKEQ. The data belong to a study of Ad26.COV2.S vaccination and SARS-CoV-2 variants. Study summary: Intramuscular Ad26.COV2.S doses were given once or twice, 56 days apart. Study outcomes and limitations: Recipients given vaccine exceeded placebo recipients in spike-specific TCR breadth.

Treatment: roughly 20 received Ad26.COV2.S at low or high dose, single or two shots; about five received placebo; per-sample allocation not given. Sampling took place 63 days after the first vaccine or placebo injection. The sequenced sample was peripheral blood, obtained in a trial of Ad26.COV2.S vaccine versus placebo. V and J are TRBV4-2 and TRBJ2-2; 7 nucleotides match TRBD2. The clonotype comes from a person aged 18-60 years who received the Ad26.COV2.S COVID-19 vaccine or a placebo. CDR3 sequence: CASSLSGAGVGTGELFF. In DNA form, the CDR3 reads TGTGCCAGCAGCCTAAGTGGTGCGGGAGTGGGCACCGGGGAGCTGTTTTTT.